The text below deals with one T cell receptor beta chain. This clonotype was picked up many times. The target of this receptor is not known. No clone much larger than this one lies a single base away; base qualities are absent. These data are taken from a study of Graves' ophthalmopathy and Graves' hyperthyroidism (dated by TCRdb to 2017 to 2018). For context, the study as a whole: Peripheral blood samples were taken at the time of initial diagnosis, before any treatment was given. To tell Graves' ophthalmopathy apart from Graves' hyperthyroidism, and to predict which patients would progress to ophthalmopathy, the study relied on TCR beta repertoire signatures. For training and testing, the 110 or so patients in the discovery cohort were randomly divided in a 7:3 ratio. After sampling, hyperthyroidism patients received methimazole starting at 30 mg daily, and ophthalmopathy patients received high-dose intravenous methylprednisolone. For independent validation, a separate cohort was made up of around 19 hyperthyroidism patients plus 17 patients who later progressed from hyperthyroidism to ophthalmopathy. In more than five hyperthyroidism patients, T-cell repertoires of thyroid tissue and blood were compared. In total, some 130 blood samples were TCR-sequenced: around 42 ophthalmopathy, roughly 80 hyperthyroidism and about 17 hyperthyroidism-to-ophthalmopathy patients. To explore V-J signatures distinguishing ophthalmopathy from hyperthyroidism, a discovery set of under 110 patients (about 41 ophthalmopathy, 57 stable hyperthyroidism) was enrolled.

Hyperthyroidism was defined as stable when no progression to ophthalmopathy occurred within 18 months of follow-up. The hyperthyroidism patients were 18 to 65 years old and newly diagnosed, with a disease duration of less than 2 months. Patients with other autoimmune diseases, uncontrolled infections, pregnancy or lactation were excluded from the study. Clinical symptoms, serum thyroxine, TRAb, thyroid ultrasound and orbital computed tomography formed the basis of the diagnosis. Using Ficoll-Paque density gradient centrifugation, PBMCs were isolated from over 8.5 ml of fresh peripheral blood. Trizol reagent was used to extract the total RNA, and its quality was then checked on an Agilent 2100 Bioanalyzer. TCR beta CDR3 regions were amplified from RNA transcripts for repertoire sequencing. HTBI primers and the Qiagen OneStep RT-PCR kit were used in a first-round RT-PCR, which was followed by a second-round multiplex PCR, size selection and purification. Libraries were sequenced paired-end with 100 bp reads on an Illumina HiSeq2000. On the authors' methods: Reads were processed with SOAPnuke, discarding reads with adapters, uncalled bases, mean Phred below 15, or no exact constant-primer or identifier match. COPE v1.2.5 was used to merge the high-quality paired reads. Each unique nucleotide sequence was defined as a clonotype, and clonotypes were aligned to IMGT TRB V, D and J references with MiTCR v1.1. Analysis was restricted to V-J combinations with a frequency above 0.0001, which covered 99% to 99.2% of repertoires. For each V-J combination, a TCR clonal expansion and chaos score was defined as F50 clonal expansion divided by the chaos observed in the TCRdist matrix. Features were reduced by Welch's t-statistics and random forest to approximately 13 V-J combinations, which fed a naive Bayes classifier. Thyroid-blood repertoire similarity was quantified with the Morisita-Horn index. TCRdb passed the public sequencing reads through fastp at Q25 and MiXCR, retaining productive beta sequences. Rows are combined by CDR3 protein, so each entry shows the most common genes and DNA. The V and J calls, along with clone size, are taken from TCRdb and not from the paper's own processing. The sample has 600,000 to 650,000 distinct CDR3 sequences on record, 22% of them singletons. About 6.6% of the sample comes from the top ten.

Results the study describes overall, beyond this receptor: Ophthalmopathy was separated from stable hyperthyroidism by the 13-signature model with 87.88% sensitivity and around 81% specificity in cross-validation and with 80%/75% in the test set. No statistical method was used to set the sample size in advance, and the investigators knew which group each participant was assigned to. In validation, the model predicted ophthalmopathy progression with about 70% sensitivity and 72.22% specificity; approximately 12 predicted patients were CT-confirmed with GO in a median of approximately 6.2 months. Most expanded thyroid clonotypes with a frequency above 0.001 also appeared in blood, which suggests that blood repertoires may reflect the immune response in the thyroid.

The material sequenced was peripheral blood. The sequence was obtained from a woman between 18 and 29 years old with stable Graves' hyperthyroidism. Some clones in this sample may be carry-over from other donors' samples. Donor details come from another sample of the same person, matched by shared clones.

CDR3 reads: CASSVGTSGRAFYEQYF. The DNA sequence reads TGCGCCAGCAGCGTAGGGACTAGCGGGAGGGCCTTCTACGAGCAGTACTTC. The receptor chain draws on TRBV5-1 and TRBJ2-7; TRBD2 matches 16 bases in the middle. The CDR3 goes from the cysteine to the phenylalanine over 17 residues. The entry retains the CDR3 DNA only, 51 bases that are in frame from base 1. Taken from the germline V gene, the CDR1 and CDR2 loops are SGHRS and YFSETQ. V loses 4 bases at its end and J loses 3 bases; junction bases beyond the gene matches: 7.